The 3 T cell receptor beta chains below were found in one sample sequenced in a study of blood T cell repertoires in COVID-19. Data came from immunoSEQ multiplex PCR; TCRdb stores just in-frame clones and leaves some out. The sample contains 200,000 to 250,000 clones, roughly 82% of which appear only once. Sequencing input: peripheral blood. The receptors come from an older woman with acute or convalescent COVID-19.

By sample fraction, this clone is large. The chain joins TRBV7-9 to TRBJ1-2; a possible D gene is TRBD1 (6 bases). The CDR3 covers 14 residues. Trimming pared 7 bases from V and 5 bases from J, leaving 17 bases between. CDR1 and CDR2 from the germline V gene are SEHNR and FQNEAQ (reference sequence). This CDR3 is CASTSDRKEYGYTF. In nucleotides, the CDR3 is TGTGCCAGCACCTCCGACAGGAAAGAATATGGCTACACCTTC.

The rearrangement joins TRBV19 to TRBJ2-5, with 10 bases aligning to TRBD1. Looked up from germline, CDR1 is LNHDA and CDR2 is SQIVND (reference sequence). Trimming took 5 bases from V and 3 from J; bases not matched to a gene: 3. The CDR3 runs to 14 residues. CDR3 sequence reads: CASSWTGGKETQYF. The CDR3 DNA reads as TGTGCCAGTAGTTGGACAGGGGGTAAAGAGACCCAGTACTTC.

J is TRBJ2-2 and V is TRBV2, with 9 bases fitting TRBD2. The CDR3 contains 15 residues. V dropped 7 bases and J dropped 1; count of bases not matched to a gene: 4. Germline CDR1 is SNHLY and CDR2 is FYNNEI. The CDR3 loop reads CASKASGKNTGELFF. The DNA of the CDR3 is TGTGCCAGCAAGGCTAGCGGGAAGAACACCGGGGAGCTGTTTTTT.